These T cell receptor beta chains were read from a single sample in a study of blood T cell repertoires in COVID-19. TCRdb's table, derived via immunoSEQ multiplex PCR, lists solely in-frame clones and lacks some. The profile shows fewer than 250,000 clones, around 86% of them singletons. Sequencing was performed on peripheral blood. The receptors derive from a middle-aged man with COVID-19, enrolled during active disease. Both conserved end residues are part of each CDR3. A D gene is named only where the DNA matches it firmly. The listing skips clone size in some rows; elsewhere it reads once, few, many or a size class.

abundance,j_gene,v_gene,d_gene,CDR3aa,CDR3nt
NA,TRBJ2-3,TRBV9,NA,CASSSQVSTDTQYF,TGTGCCAGCAGCTCACAGGTTTCCACAGATACGCAGTATTTT
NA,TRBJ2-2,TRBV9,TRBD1,CASSVGYGQGDTGELFF,TGTGCCAGCAGCGTAGGGTATGGCCAGGGGGACACCGGGGAGCTGTTTTTT
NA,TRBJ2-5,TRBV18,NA,CASSTNKGRNQETQYF,TGTGCCAGCTCAACCAACAAGGGGCGCAACCAAGAGACCCAGTACTTC
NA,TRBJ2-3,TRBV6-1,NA,CASSEFQGSTDTQYF,TGTGCCAGCAGTGAATTTCAGGGGAGCACAGATACGCAGTATTTT
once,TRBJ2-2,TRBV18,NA,CASSPGGMNTGELFF,TGTGCCAGCTCACCAGGGGGGATGAACACCGGGGAGCTGTTTTTT
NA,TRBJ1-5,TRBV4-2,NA,CASSQDLNQPQHF,TGTGCCAGCAGCCAAGATCTGAATCAGCCCCAGCATTTT
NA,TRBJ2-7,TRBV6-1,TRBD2,CASSEHPTSSGGGYEQYF,TGTGCCAGCAGTGAACACCCCACCTCTAGCGGGGGAGGTTACGAGCAGTACTTC
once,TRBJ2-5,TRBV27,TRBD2,CANLTSGETQYF,TGTGCCAACCTAACTAGCGGCGAGACCCAGTACTTC
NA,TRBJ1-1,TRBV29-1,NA,CSVVLAGTFRTEAFF,TGCAGCGTTGTTCTGGCAGGGACTTTTCGCACTGAAGCTTTCTTT
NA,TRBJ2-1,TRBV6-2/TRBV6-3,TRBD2,CASSWAGGFNEQFF,TGTGCCAGCAGTTGGGCGGGGGGATTCAATGAGCAGTTCTTC
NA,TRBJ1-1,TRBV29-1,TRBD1,CSGDPGTGNPTEAFF,TGCAGCGGCGATCCCGGGACAGGGAATCCCACTGAAGCTTTCTTT
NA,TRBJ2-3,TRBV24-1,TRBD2,CATMDSGGAGTDTQYF,TGTGCCACCATGGATAGCGGGGGGGCGGGTACAGATACGCAGTATTTT
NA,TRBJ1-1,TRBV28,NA,CASSPFGPNTEAFF,TGTGCCAGCAGTCCCTTCGGTCCAAACACTGAAGCTTTCTTT
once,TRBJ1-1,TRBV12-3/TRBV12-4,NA,CASSLLQGPAFF,TGTGCCAGCAGTTTGTTGCAGGGGCCTGCTTTCTTT
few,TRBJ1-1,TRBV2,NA,CARTLRGTHTEAFF,TGTGCCAGGACTTTAAGGGGGACGCATACTGAAGCTTTCTTT
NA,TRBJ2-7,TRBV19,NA,CASSPRQSSYEQYF,TGTGCCAGTAGTCCCCGACAGAGCTCCTACGAGCAGTACTTC
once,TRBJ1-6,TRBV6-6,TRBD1,CASSPGDSNSPLHF,TGTGCCAGCAGTCCCGGGGACAGTAATTCACCCCTCCACTTT
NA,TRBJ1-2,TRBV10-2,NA,CASSDLRESYGYTF,TGCGCCAGCAGTGATTTACGGGAAAGCTATGGCTACACCTTC
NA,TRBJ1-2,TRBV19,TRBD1,CASSIAGQNYGYTF,TGTGCCAGTAGTATAGCGGGACAGAACTATGGCTACACCTTC
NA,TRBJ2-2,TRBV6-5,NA,CASSYATSTGELFF,TGTGCCAGCAGTTACGCAACATCCACCGGGGAGCTGTTTTTT
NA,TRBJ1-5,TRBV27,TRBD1,CASSKGQGGSQPQHF,TGTGCCAGCAGTAAAGGACAGGGAGGTAGTCAGCCCCAGCATTTT
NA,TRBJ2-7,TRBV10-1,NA,CASSSGASYEQYF,TGCGCCAGCAGTTCAGGGGCCTCCTACGAGCAGTACTTC
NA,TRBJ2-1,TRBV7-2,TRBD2,CASSPQVTSGVDEQFF,TGTGCCAGCAGCCCCCAAGTGACTAGCGGGGTTGATGAGCAGTTCTTC
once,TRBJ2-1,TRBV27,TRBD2,CASSSAGVSNEQFF,TGTGCCAGCAGTTCAGCGGGAGTATCAAATGAGCAGTTCTTC
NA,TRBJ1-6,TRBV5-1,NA,CASSLVAGYNSPLHF,TGCGCCAGCAGCTTGGTAGCTGGGTATAATTCACCCCTCCACTTT
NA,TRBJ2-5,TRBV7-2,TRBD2,CASSLTSPQETQYF,TGTGCCAGCAGCTTGACTAGCCCTCAAGAGACCCAGTACTTC
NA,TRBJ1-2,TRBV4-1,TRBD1,CASSQDLVTGINYGYTF,TGCGCCAGCAGCCAAGATCTTGTGACAGGGATAAACTATGGCTACACCTTC
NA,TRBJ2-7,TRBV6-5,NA,CASSYSVTGESYEQYF,TGTGCCAGCAGTTACTCGGTGACAGGTGAATCCTACGAGCAGTACTTC
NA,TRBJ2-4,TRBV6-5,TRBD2,CASSYYSGRHKNIQYF,TGTGCCAGCAGTTACTATAGCGGGAGACACAAAAACATTCAGTACTTC
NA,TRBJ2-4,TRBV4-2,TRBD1,CASSLEGQTKNIQYF,TGTGCCAGCAGCCTAGAGGGACAGACAAAAAACATTCAGTACTTC
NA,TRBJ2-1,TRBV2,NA,CASTPYNEQFF,TGTGCCAGCACCCCGTACAATGAGCAGTTCTTC
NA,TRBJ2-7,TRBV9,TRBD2,CASSASGSNEQYF,TGTGCCAGCAGCGCTAGCGGGAGTAACGAGCAGTACTTC
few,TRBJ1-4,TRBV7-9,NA,CASSSRRVGEKLFF,TGTGCCAGCAGCTCTCGCAGGGTCGGTGAAAAACTGTTTTTT
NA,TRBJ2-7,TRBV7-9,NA,CASSLLPGSKQYF,TGTGCCAGCAGCTTACTCCCAGGGTCCAAGCAGTACTTC
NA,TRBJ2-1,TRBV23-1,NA,CASSQSDRSSYNEQFF,TGCGCCAGCAGTCAATCGGACAGAAGCTCCTACAATGAGCAGTTCTTC
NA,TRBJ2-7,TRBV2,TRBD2,CASIGTTTGEQYF,TGTGCCAGCATAGGGACTACCACCGGGGAGCAGTACTTC
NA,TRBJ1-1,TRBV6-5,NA,CASSYDSRNTEAFF,TGTGCCAGCAGTTACGATTCCAGGAACACTGAAGCTTTCTTT
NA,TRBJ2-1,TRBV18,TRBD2,CASSPQALAGGNEQFF,TGTGCCAGCTCACCACAGGCGTTGGCGGGGGGCAATGAGCAGTTCTTC
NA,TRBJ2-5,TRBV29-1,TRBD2,CSVAGLAGEETQYF,TGCAGCGTTGCAGGACTAGCGGGAGAGGAGACCCAGTACTTC
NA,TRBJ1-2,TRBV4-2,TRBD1,CASSQDPAGGVSYTF,TGTGCCAGCAGCCAAGATCCAGCAGGGGGAGTTAGCTACACCTTC
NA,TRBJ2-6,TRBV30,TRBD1,CAWSPGGDNSGANVLTF,TGTGCCTGGAGTCCAGGGGGTGACAACTCTGGGGCCAACGTCCTGACTTTC
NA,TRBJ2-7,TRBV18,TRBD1,CASSPGQEEQYF,TGTGCCAGCTCACCAGGACAGGAAGAGCAGTACTTC
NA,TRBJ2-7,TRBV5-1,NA,CASSGLGGQPYEQYF,TGCGCCAGCAGCGGCTTGGGGGGTCAGCCCTACGAGCAGTACTTC
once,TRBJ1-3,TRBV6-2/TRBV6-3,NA,CASSWYAAGNTIYF,TGTGCCAGCAGTTGGTATGCAGCGGGAAACACCATATATTTT
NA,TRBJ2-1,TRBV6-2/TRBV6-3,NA,CASSYSLAGNEQFF,TGTGCCAGCAGTTACTCGTTGGCGGGGAATGAGCAGTTCTTC
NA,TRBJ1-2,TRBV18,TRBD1,CASSLQGQVGYGYTF,TGTGCCAGCTCACTCCAGGGACAGGTTGGCTATGGCTACACCTTC
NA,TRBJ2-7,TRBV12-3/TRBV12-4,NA,CASSIRVYEQYF,TGTGCCAGCAGTATCAGGGTTTACGAGCAGTACTTC
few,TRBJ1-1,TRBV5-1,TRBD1,CASSTRGRTEAFF,TGCGCCAGCAGCACCAGGGGGCGGACTGAAGCTTTCTTT
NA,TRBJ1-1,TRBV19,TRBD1,CASRTQGAPTEAFF,TGTGCCAGTAGGACACAGGGGGCGCCCACTGAAGCTTTCTTT
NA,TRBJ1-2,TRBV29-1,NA,CSVGDNGYTF,TGCAGCGTCGGGGACAATGGCTACACCTTC
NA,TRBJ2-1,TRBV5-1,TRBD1,CATRDRSHNEQFF,TGCGCCACCAGGGACAGGTCCCACAATGAGCAGTTCTTC
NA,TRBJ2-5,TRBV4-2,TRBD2,CASSQGWGLAGGEETQYF,TGTGCCAGCAGCCAAGGGTGGGGACTAGCGGGGGGCGAAGAGACCCAGTACTTC
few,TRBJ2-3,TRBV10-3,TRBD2,CAISDQAGGRYDTQYF,TGTGCCATCAGTGACCAAGCGGGGGGCCGGTATGATACGCAGTATTTT
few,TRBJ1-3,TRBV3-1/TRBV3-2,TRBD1,CASSQRSGGIISGNTIYF,TGTGCCAGCAGCCAACGGTCAGGGGGCATTATCTCTGGAAACACCATATATTTT
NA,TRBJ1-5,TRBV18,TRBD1,CASSPPGTGGSYQPQHF,TGTGCCAGCTCACCACCCGGGACAGGGGGATCGTATCAGCCCCAGCATTTT
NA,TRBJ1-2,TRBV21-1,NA,CASSTSRRGTKANYGYTF,TGTGCCAGCAGCACTTCCCGACGGGGTACGAAAGCTAACTATGGCTACACCTTC
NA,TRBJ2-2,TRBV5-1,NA,CASSREGGTNTGELFF,TGCGCCAGCAGCCGCGAGGGCGGGACGAACACCGGGGAGCTGTTTTTT
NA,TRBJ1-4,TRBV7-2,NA,CASSLEVFRDSIFKEKLFF,TGTGCCAGCAGCTTAGAGGTTTTCCGAGACAGTATCTTTAAGGAAAAACTGTTTTTT
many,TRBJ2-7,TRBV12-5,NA,CASSKPTSYEQYF,TGTGCTAGTTCTAAACCTACGAGCTACGAGCAGTACTTC
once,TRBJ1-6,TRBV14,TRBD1,CASGAGGNSPLHF,TGTGCCAGCGGGGCAGGGGGAAATTCACCCCTCCACTTT